A single T cell receptor beta chain is shown here with its context. Sequenced by immunoSEQ multiplex PCR; TCRdb stores in-frame clones only, minus some. The table lists approximately 210,000 clones, around 81% of them singletons, with about 9.8% in the top ten. This record comes from a study of blood T cell repertoires in COVID-19. Study details: T cells, B-cell-depleted T cells, or PBMCs supplied cDNA or gDNA.

Trimming stripped 7 bases from V and 7 bases from J, with 16 bases between. Germline loops: CDR1 SGHVS, CDR2 FQNEAQ. The CDR3 runs to 13 residues. Grouping used clinical history reported by participants in a survey and questionnaire. This TCR was sampled from a woman in her fifties or sixties with acute COVID-19. The sequencing input was PBMCs or T cells enriched from blood (not recorded which). This chain uses TRBV7-8 with TRBJ1-1; TRBD1 is a possible D gene (5 bases). DNA for the CDR3: TGTGCCAGCAACCCGAGATTGGGGGGTGAAGCTTTCTTT. This codes for CASNPRLGGEAFF.